What follows are 11 T cell receptor beta chains derived from one specimen sequenced in a study of T cell responses to AZD1222 COVID-19 vaccine. Profiling relied on immunoSEQ multiplex PCR, and the TCRdb table lists in-frame clones only, not all of them. The sample includes 90,000 to 100,000 clones, almost 90% seen only once; the top ten take around a sixth. The sample here was peripheral blood, taken 28 days after the second AZD1222 dose. Receptor source: an adult who received the AZD1222 COVID-19 vaccine.

The count of this clone is one. This rearrangement joins TRBV9 to TRBJ2-7, with 11 bases matching TRBD2. This CDR3 region has 14 residues. Trimming removed 3 bases from V and 3 bases from J; junction bases left unmatched: 2. Germline CDR1 reads SGDLS; CDR2 reads YYNGEE. CDR3 in amino acids: CASSEGLAVYEQYF. CDR3 nucleotide sequence: TGTGCCAGCAGCGAGGGACTAGCGGTCTACGAGCAGTACTTC.

The chain employs TRBV3-1 (or the pseudogene TRBV3-2) and TRBJ2-1; TRBD2 agrees at 9 bases. The V gene end was trimmed by 0 bases and the J gene end by 0 bases; junction bases not matched to a gene: 6. Germline CDR1 and CDR2: LGHDT and YNNKEL (reference sequence). This CDR3 is built from 18 residues. CDR3 protein: CASSQETSGSSSYNEQFF. In DNA form, the CDR3 reads TGTGCCAGCAGCCAAGAGACTAGCGGATCCAGCTCCTACAATGAGCAGTTCTTC.

The chain couples TRBV6-5 to TRBJ1-1; 9 positions agree with TRBD1. There are 14 residues in the CDR3. Losses at the gene ends were 6 bases for V and 6 bases for J; bases not matched to a gene: 8. CDR1 MNHEY and CDR2 SVGAGI come from the germline V gene. CDR3: CASSGQGRRSEAFF. DNA of the CDR3: TGTGCCAGCAGCGGACAGGGGCGCCGATCTGAAGCTTTCTTT.

The CDR3 nucleotides are TGCGCCAGCAGCTTGACGGGAGACCCCAAAAACATTCAGTACTTC. This codes for CASSLTGDPKNIQYF. The J gene is TRBJ2-4, the V gene TRBV5-1; D possibly corresponds to TRBD2 (6 bases). Germline V gives CDR1 SGHRS, CDR2 YFSETQ. The CDR3 contains 15 residues. Trimming stripped 1 base from V and 2 bases from J, with 10 bases between.

The V and J genes are TRBV6-5 and TRBJ1-2, with 7 bases identical to TRBD1. V lost 8 bases, J lost 5 bases, and 8 bases stayed unmatched. The CDR3 runs 13 residues. The germline CDR1 and CDR2 sequences are MNHEY and SVGAGI. The CDR3 here is CASGRQGGYGYTF. As DNA, the CDR3 is TGTGCCAGCGGTAGACAGGGAGGTTATGGCTACACCTTC.

This clone occurred a few times. This chain joins TRBV5-1 and TRBJ1-4; TRBD1 agrees at 8 bases. The CDR3 contains 18 residues. The V and J ends lost 4 bases and 8 bases, in that order; junction bases with no gene match: 19. Germline CDR1 is SGHRS and CDR2 is YFSETQ. CDR3 sequence (DNA): TGCGCCAGCAGCCACCTAGTCCCGGGACAGGTCGGAGCCGAAAAACTGTTTTTT. This translates into CASSHLVPGQVGAEKLFF.

In this sample, this clone turned up a few times. The chain recombines TRBV18 with TRBJ2-5, with 8 bases lining up with TRBD1. CDR3 length: 16 amino acids. Trimming cost V 3 bases and J 1 base; bases outside gene matches: 7. The germline CDR1 and CDR2 sequences are KGHSH and LQKENI. CDR3 DNA sequence: TGTGCCAGCTCACCGGGGGACAGGATAGGCCAAGAGACCCAGTACTTC. Protein: CASSPGDRIGQETQYF.

The CDR3 DNA follows: TGTGCCAGCAGTGGGGAGAGAGGTGAAAAACTGTTTTTT. This translates into CASSGERGEKLFF. The chain recombines TRBV25-1 with TRBJ1-4; D is uncertain. Looked up from germline, CDR1 is MGHDK and CDR2 is SYGVNS. The V end lost 4 bases, the J end lost 7 bases, and 10 bases lay between the germline ends. The CDR3 loop spans 13 amino acids.

This clone has only one observation. The chain links TRBV4-1 to TRBJ2-7, with D tentatively TRBD1 (6 bases). V dropped 3 bases and J dropped 8 bases, with 20 bases sitting between them. The CDR3 covers 15 residues. The germline V gene encodes CDR1 MGHRA and CDR2 YSYEKL. The CDR3 sequence is CASSHAGTREIKQYF. The CDR3 bases are TGCGCCAGCAGCCATGCCGGGACAAGGGAGATCAAGCAGTACTTC.

The J gene is TRBJ2-7, the V gene TRBV5-1, with D maybe TRBD2 (6 bases). V lost 0 bases and J 1 base, leaving 20 bases between the germline ends. CDR3 size: 18 residues. Germline V CDR1 and CDR2: SGHRS, YFSETQ. The CDR3 coding sequence is TGCGCCAGCAGCTTGGATTTATCGGGGGATTTTCAATCCTACGAGCAGTACTTC. Protein: CASSLDLSGDFQSYEQYF.

This clone was observed a single time. This sequence joins TRBV9 and TRBJ1-2; the match to TRBD1 covers 9 bases. This CDR3 has 14 amino acids. Germline CDR1 is SGDLS and CDR2 is YYNGEE. V was clipped by 0 bases and J by 6 bases; unmatched bases: 3. CDR3 sequence (DNA): TGTGCCAGCAGCGTAGCTACAGGGGGCGATGGCTACACCTTC. Protein sequence: CASSVATGGDGYTF.